These 27 T cell receptor beta chains share one sample of origin, sequenced in a study of blood T cell repertoires in COVID-19. Data came from immunoSEQ multiplex PCR; TCRdb stores just in-frame clones and leaves some out. This sample yields 180,000 or so clones, of which around 84% are seen a single time; about 14% belongs to the top ten. Material for sequencing was peripheral blood. Receptor source: a woman aged 70-85 years with COVID-19, enrolled during active disease.

This clone appeared a few times. The chain has TRBV7-9 and TRBJ1-1; D gene ambiguous. The germline V gene encodes CDR1 SEHNR and CDR2 FQNEAQ (reference sequence). Trimming stripped 5 bases from V and 1 base from J, with 11 bases between. This CDR3 is 14 amino acids long. The CDR3 here is CASSVGGWNTEAFF. The CDR3 DNA follows: TGTGCCAGCAGCGTTGGAGGATGGAACACTGAAGCTTTCTTT.

The CDR3 DNA is TGTGCCACCCGGACTAGCGGGGCCGGGGAGCTGTTTTTT. Encoded protein: CATRTSGAGELFF. The chain recombines TRBV15 with TRBJ2-2, with TRBD2 matching over 12 bases. V was pared by 8 bases and J by 6 bases, with 1 base of the junction left unmatched. The germline CDR1 and CDR2 sequences are LNHNV and YYDKDF (reference sequence). The CDR3 has 13 amino acids.

This sequence joins TRBV19 and TRBJ2-5; 9 bases fit TRBD1. Germline assignment: CDR1 LNHDA and CDR2 SQIVND (reference sequence). This CDR3 region has 14 residues. V lost 6 bases, J lost 5 bases, and 7 bases stayed unmatched. The CDR3, as DNA: TGTGCCAGTAGCCCTTCCGACAGGGGGGAGACCCAGTACTTC. The encoded protein is CASSPSDRGETQYF.

This chain joins TRBV29-1 and TRBJ2-1, with 11 bases identical to TRBD2. The CDR3 runs 12 residues. V lost 4 bases and J lost 7; bases outside the gene matches: 0. Germline-derived CDR1 and CDR2 are SQVTM and ANQGSEA. The CDR3 DNA sequence: TGCAGCGTTGCTAGCGGGAGGAATGAGCAGTTCTTC. Amino acid sequence: CSVASGRNEQFF.

CDR3 DNA sequence: TGTGCCAGCAGTCCATGGCCCGATGGCTACACCTTC. This sequence encodes CASSPWPDGYTF. The chain recombines TRBV28 with TRBJ1-2; D unresolved. Germline CDR1 MDHEN, CDR2 SYDVKM. This CDR3 is built from 12 residues. Trimming took off 5 bases at V and 6 bases at J, with 10 bases between the two ends.

The chain combines TRBV5-1 with TRBJ2-7, with 15 bases matching TRBD2. Germline V gene data show CDR1 as SGHRS and CDR2 as YFSETQ. The CDR3 sequence is 16 residues long. V dropped 4 bases and J dropped 5; count of bases not matched to a gene: 7. CDR3 nucleotides: TGCGCCAGCAGCGGGGGACTAGCGGGAGGCCTCAACGAGCAGTACTTC. It yields the protein CASSGGLAGGLNEQYF.

The chain couples TRBV14 to TRBJ1-5; D is unclear. Germline V gives CDR1 SGHDN, CDR2 FVKESK. The CDR3 extends over 17 amino acids. V gave up 0 bases and J gave up 1 base, with 13 bases separating them. CDR3: CASSQDSDSGSNQPQHF. The CDR3 nucleotides read TGTGCCAGCAGCCAAGACTCGGATTCGGGGAGCAATCAGCCCCAGCATTTT. The complete variable domain, with remaining parts taken from reference TRBV14 and TRBJ1-5, reads EAGVTQFPSHSVIEKGQTVTLRCDPISGHDNLYWYRRVMGKEIKFLLHFVKESKQDESGMPNNRFLAERTGGTYSTLKVQPAELEDSGVYFCASSQDSDSGSNQPQHFGDGTRLSIL.

J is TRBJ1-6 and V is TRBV6-5; D gene unclear. CDR1 and CDR2 from the germline V gene are MNHEY and SVGAGI. V was shortened by 6 bases and J by 7 bases, with 4 bases between the two germline ends. The CDR3 length is 11 residues. In nucleotides, the CDR3 is TGTGCCAGCAGCCTAAATTCACCCCTCCACTTT. Amino acid sequence: CASSLNSPLHF.

The genes are TRBV3-1 (or the pseudogene TRBV3-2) and TRBJ1-6; D call uncertain. This CDR3 region has 16 residues. Germline V gene data show CDR1 as LGHDT and CDR2 as YNNKEL (reference sequence). With 8 bases removed from V and 7 bases from J, the gap between germline ends came to 21 bases. The CDR3 region is CASSRRTRAENSPLHF. The DNA of the CDR3 is TGTGCCAGCTCCCGACGGACGCGGGCGGAGAATTCACCCCTCCACTTT.

This chain uses TRBV28 with TRBJ2-7; D may be TRBD2 (6 bases). Looked up from germline, CDR1 is MDHEN and CDR2 is SYDVKM. CDR3 size: 14 residues. V was shortened by 5 bases and J by 0 bases, with 11 bases between the two germline ends. The CDR3 nucleotides are TGTGCCAGCAGTCCGGGGACTCGCTCCTACGAGCAGTACTTC. Translated: CASSPGTRSYEQYF.

The gene calls are TRBV7-2 and TRBJ2-3; 9 bases are shared with TRBD2. Germline V gives CDR1 SGHTA, CDR2 FQGNSA. This CDR3 is built from 16 residues. With V trimmed by 2 bases and J by 2 bases, 5 bases remained unmatched. CDR3 amino acids: CASSLQVAGATDTQYF. The CDR3 bases are TGTGCCAGCAGCTTACAAGTAGCGGGGGCCACAGATACGCAGTATTTT.

The CDR3 reads CASRGAPNTEAFF. CDR3 nucleotides: TGTGCCAGCAGGGGGGCCCCGAACACTGAAGCTTTCTTT. This chain connects TRBV2 to TRBJ1-1, with TRBD1 as a possible D gene (6 bases). The CDR3 has 13 residues. Trimming left V 6 bases short and J 1 base short, with 9 bases between. CDR1 and CDR2 from the germline V gene are SNHLY and FYNNEI.

This chain uses TRBV5-4 with TRBJ1-2; D may be TRBD1 (6 bases). Trimming shortened V by 0 bases and J by 7 bases, and 13 bases separated the two germline ends. In germline, CDR1 is SGHNT, CDR2 YYREEE (reference sequence). The CDR3 is 14 amino acids. The CDR3 DNA follows: TGTGCCAGCAGCTTGGAGGGACAACCCTCTGGCTACACCTTC. Amino acid sequence: CASSLEGQPSGYTF.

The J gene is TRBJ2-3, the V gene TRBV5-1; tentative D call: TRBD2 (6 bases). The CDR3 extends over 13 amino acids. Trimming left V 4 bases short and J 5 bases short, with 11 bases between. Germline CDR1 SGHRS, CDR2 YFSETQ. CDR3 loop: CASSPAGIDTQYF. The DNA for the CDR3 is TGCGCCAGCAGCCCAGCGGGTATAGATACGCAGTATTTT.

V usage is TRBV3-1 (or the pseudogene TRBV3-2) and J usage is TRBJ2-1, with TRBD2 matching 7 bases. Germline assignment: CDR1 LGHDT and CDR2 YNNKEL (reference sequence). V shed 2 bases and J 7 bases; nucleotides not matched to a gene: 17. There are 18 residues in the CDR3. CDR3 sequence reads: CASSQLSGRGSKTNEQFF. The CDR3 DNA follows: TGTGCCAGCAGCCAATTATCGGGGCGGGGGTCGAAAACGAATGAGCAGTTCTTC.

The chain links TRBV5-5 to TRBJ1-1, with 8 nucleotides matching TRBD1. The trim removed 4 bases at V and 6 bases at J, leaving 5 bases unmatched. Germline CDR1 reads SGHKS; CDR2 reads YYEKEE (reference sequence). The CDR3 totals 13 residues. The CDR3 sequence is CASSTTGVPEAFF. In DNA form, the CDR3 reads TGTGCCAGCAGCACGACAGGGGTCCCTGAAGCTTTCTTT.

This clone was detected once. The V call is TRBV6-6, the J call TRBJ1-5, with D maybe TRBD1 (6 bases). The CDR3 length is 17 residues. The germline V gene encodes CDR1 MNHNY and CDR2 SVGAGI (reference sequence). V lost 5 bases and J 0 bases, leaving 17 bases between the germline ends. The CDR3 here is CASSLRGQFNSNQPQHF. As DNA, the CDR3 is TGTGCCAGCAGTCTCCGCGGACAGTTTAATAGCAATCAGCCCCAGCATTTT.

CDR3 sequence: CASSTSPGNYGYTF. The CDR3 coding sequence is TGTGCCAGTAGTACCTCTCCGGGAAACTATGGCTACACCTTC. The chain joins TRBV19 to TRBJ1-2, with D unresolved. Germline lookup yields CDR1 LNHDA and CDR2 SQIVND (reference sequence). V shed 4 bases and J shed 2 bases, with 11 bases lying between them. This CDR3 spans 14 amino acids.

The V gene is TRBV19, the J gene TRBJ1-2, with a tentative D call TRBD1 (6 bases). CDR1 and CDR2 (germline): LNHDA, SQIVND (reference sequence). The length of the CDR3 is 15 residues. Trimming took off 3 bases at V and 2 bases at J, with 13 bases between the two ends. CDR3 loop: CASSIPQGYNYGYTF. The CDR3 coding sequence is TGTGCCAGTAGTATCCCACAGGGCTACAACTATGGCTACACCTTC.

This chain links TRBV19 with TRBJ2-7; 10 bases match TRBD1. V lost 6 bases to trimming and J lost 2 bases; unmatched junction nucleotides: 4. The length of the CDR3 is 14 residues. Germline assignment: CDR1 LNHDA and CDR2 SQIVND (reference sequence). CDR3 nucleotide sequence: TGTGCCAGTAGCCAGACAGGGGGCGCCTACGAGCAGTACTTC. This codes for CASSQTGGAYEQYF.

The chain carries TRBV3-1 (or the pseudogene TRBV3-2) and TRBJ1-4; perhaps TRBD1 as D (6 bases). V dropped 6 bases and J dropped 0 bases, with 11 bases sitting between them. The CDR3 contains 15 residues. CDR1 and CDR2 (germline): LGHDT, YNNKEL (reference sequence). This chain's CDR3 is CASRKTGSTNEKLFF. Here the CDR3 DNA reads TGTGCCAGCAGAAAAACAGGGTCAACTAATGAAAAACTGTTTTTT.

The chain links TRBV28 to TRBJ1-1, with TRBD1 matching over 7 bases. This CDR3 contains 13 residues. Trimming cost V 6 bases and J 9 bases; bases outside gene matches: 10. Germline CDR1 is MDHEN and CDR2 is SYDVKM. The CDR3 region is CASRRWDSTKAFF. The CDR3 bases are TGTGCCAGCAGACGCTGGGACAGCACAAAAGCTTTCTTT.

This chain uses TRBV15 with TRBJ1-1; D remains unclear. Germline V gene data show CDR1 as LNHNV and CDR2 as YYDKDF (reference sequence). Trimming removed 8 bases from V and 4 bases from J, with 11 bases in between. The CDR3 sequence is 12 residues long. The CDR3 sequence is CATGVEGTEAFF. The CDR3 region has the DNA TGTGCCACCGGCGTGGAGGGCACTGAAGCTTTCTTT.

J is TRBJ2-5 and V is TRBV2; TRBD2 matches at 10 bases. Germline V gene data show CDR1 as SNHLY and CDR2 as FYNNEI. The CDR3 has 15 amino acids. V dropped 6 bases and J dropped 5; count of bases not matched to a gene: 9. The CDR3 loop is CASSDSGGAWETQYF. Written as DNA, the CDR3 is TGTGCCAGCAGCGACAGCGGGGGGGCTTGGGAGACCCAGTACTTC. The whole variable domain, remainder taken from reference TRBV2 and TRBJ2-5, is EPEVTQTPSHQVTQMGQEVILRCVPISNHLYFYWYRQILGQKVEFLVSFYNNEISEKSEIFDDQFSVERPDGSNFTLKIRSTKLEDSAMYFCASSDSGGAWETQYFGPGTRLLVL.

This chain links TRBV28 with TRBJ2-7; 8 bases align to TRBD1. The CDR3 has 14 residues. Germline V gene sequence: CDR1 MDHEN, CDR2 SYDVKM. V lost 1 base, J lost 4 bases, and 3 bases stayed unmatched. This CDR3 is CASSLYRGSYEQYF. CDR3 bases: TGTGCCAGCAGTTTATACAGGGGGTCGTACGAGCAGTACTTC. Full variable domain (rest looked up from reference TRBV28 and TRBJ2-7): DVKVTQSSRYLVKRTGEKVFLECVQDMDHENMFWYRQDPGLGLRLIYFSYDVKMKEKGDIPEGYSVSREKKERFSLILESASTNQTSMYLCASSLYRGSYEQYFGPGTRLTVT.

V is TRBV2 and J is TRBJ1-1, with a tentative D call TRBD1 (6 bases). V gave up 7 bases and J gave up 4 bases, with 10 bases separating them. The CDR3 is made up of 12 amino acids. The germline V gene encodes CDR1 SNHLY and CDR2 FYNNEI. CDR3: CASILQGTEAFF. The CDR3 DNA reads as TGTGCCAGCATACTACAGGGCACTGAAGCTTTCTTT.

There are a few counts of this clone. This rearrangement joins TRBV3-1 (or the pseudogene TRBV3-2) to TRBJ1-1; TRBD1 matches 7 bases. Germline CDR1 and CDR2: LGHDT and YNNKEL (reference sequence). Trimming cost V 8 bases and J 0 bases; bases outside gene matches: 3. The CDR3 consists of 13 residues. CDR3 nucleotides: TGTGCCAGCTCTGGGACAGTGAACACTGAAGCTTTCTTT. Translation gives CASSGTVNTEAFF.